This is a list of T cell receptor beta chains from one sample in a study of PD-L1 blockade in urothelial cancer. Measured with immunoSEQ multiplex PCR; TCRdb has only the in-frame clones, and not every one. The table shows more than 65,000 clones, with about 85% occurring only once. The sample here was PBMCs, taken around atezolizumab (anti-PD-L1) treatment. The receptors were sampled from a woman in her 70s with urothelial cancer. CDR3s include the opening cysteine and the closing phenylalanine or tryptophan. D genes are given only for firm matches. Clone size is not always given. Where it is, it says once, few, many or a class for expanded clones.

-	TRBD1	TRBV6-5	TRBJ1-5	CASRTGYNNQPQHF	TGTGCCAGCAGGACAGGGTATAACAATCAGCCCCAGCATTTT
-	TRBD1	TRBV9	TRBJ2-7	CASSVGDRGEQYF	TGTGCCAGCAGCGTAGGGGACAGGGGCGAGCAGTACTTC
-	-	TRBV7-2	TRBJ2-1	CASSRQDSYNEQFF	TGTGCCAGCAGCCGACAGGACTCCTACAATGAGCAGTTCTTC
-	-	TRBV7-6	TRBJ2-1	CASSFRGSNGYNEQFF	TGTGCCAGCAGCTTTCGGGGGTCGAACGGGTACAATGAGCAGTTCTTC
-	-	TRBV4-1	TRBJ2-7	CASSPGLGGEQYF	TGCGCCAGCAGCCCCGGCTTAGGGGGTGAGCAGTACTTC
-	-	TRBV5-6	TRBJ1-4	CASSPQGGHNEKLFF	TGTGCCAGCAGCCCGCAGGGAGGGCATAATGAAAAACTGTTTTTT
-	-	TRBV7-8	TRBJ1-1	CASSFMGGSNTEAFF	TGTGCCAGCAGCTTCATGGGGGGTTCGAACACTGAAGCTTTCTTT
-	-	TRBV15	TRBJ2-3	CATSRAWLSDTQYF	TGTGCCACCAGCAGAGCTTGGCTCTCAGATACGCAGTATTTT
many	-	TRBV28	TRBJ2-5	CASIWGHGEETQYF	TGTGCCAGCATCTGGGGGCATGGGGAGGAGACCCAGTACTTC
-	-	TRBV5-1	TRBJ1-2	CASSSGEAHYLREGYTF	TGCGCCAGCAGCTCGGGGGAGGCCCACTATTTGAGAGAAGGCTACACCTTC
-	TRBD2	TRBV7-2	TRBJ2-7	CASSTIRGAYEQYF	TGTGCCAGCAGCACAATACGGGGGGCCTACGAGCAGTACTTC
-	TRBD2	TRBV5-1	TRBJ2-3	CASSHSSRGGTLTDTQYF	TGCGCCAGCAGCCACTCTTCCCGGGGGGGGACGTTGACAGATACGCAGTATTTT
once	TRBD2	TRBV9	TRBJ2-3	CASSPSGTRTDTQYF	TGTGCCAGCAGCCCGAGCGGGACTCGCACAGATACGCAGTATTTT
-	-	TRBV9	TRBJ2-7	CASSVGGGRGNEQYF	TGTGCCAGCAGCGTAGGAGGAGGCAGGGGAAACGAGCAGTACTTC
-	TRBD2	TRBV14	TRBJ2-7	CASSQDGLAGDYEQYF	TGTGCCAGCAGCCAAGACGGACTAGCGGGAGACTACGAGCAGTACTTC
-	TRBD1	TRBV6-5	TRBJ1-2	CASSYRQGANYGYTF	TGTGCCAGCAGTTACCGACAGGGAGCCAACTATGGCTACACCTTC
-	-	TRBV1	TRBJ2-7	CTSSQLPGLAGGDISYEQYF	TGCACCAGCAGCCAATTACCGGGACTAGCGGGGGGGGACATCTCCTACGAGCAGTACTTC
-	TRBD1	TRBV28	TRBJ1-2	CASSPYRDRRNYGYTF	TGTGCCAGCAGTCCCTACAGGGACAGACGTAACTATGGCTACACCTTC
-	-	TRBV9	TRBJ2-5	CASSVAIGETQYF	TGTGCCAGCAGCGTAGCTATCGGAGAGACCCAGTACTTC
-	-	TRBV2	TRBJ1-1	CASSPDRRSPEAFF	TGTGCCAGCAGCCCCGACAGGCGAAGCCCTGAAGCTTTCTTT
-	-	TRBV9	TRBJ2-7	CASSVGAPSSYEQYF	TGTGCCAGCAGCGTAGGTGCTCCTAGCTCCTACGAGCAGTACTTC
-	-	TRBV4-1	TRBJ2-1	CASSQVLDRYNEQFF	TGCGCCAGCAGCCAAGTCCTCGACAGATACAATGAGCAGTTCTTC
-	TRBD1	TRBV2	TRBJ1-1	CASDRERLNTEAFF	TGTGCCAGTGACAGGGAAAGGCTGAACACTGAAGCTTTCTTT
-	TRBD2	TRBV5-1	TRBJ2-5	CASSITLAGETQYF	TGCGCCAGCAGCATTACCCTAGCGGGGGAGACCCAGTACTTC
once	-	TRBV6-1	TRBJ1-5	CASSDSFVGQPQHF	TGTGCCAGCAGTGATTCGTTTGTCGGTCAGCCCCAGCATTTT
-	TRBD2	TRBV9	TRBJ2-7	CASSVSGGYEQYF	TGTGCCAGCAGCGTCTCGGGAGGCTACGAGCAGTACTTC
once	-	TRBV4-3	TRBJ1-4	CASSQEGWGGKEKLFF	TGCGCCAGCAGCCAAGAGGGATGGGGGGGCAAGGAAAAACTGTTTTTT
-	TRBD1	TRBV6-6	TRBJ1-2	CASSYSSGQGPYGYTF	TGTGCCAGCAGTTACTCGAGCGGACAGGGCCCGTATGGCTACACCTTC
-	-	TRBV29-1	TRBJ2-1	CSVEDPAESSYNEQFF	TGCAGCGTTGAAGATCCGGCGGAGAGCTCCTACAATGAGCAGTTCTTC
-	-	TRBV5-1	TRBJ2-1	CASRGGPWNEQFF	TGCGCCAGCCGAGGAGGGCCGTGGAATGAGCAGTTCTTC
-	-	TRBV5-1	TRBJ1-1	CASSAPDKYTEAFF	TGCGCCAGCAGCGCACCTGACAAGTACACTGAAGCTTTCTTT
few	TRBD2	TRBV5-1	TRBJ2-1	CASSASGRHNEQFF	TGCGCCAGCAGCGCCAGCGGGAGGCACAATGAGCAGTTCTTC
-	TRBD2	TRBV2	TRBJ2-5	CAFSGGGKTQYF	TGTGCCTTCTCGGGGGGGGGAAAGACCCAGTACTTC
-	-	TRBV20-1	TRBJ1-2	CSAKEDVGYTF	TGCAGTGCTAAGGAGGATGTTGGCTACACCTTC
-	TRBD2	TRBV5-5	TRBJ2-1	CASSPSGGAYNEQFF	TGTGCCAGCAGCCCGAGCGGGGGGGCTTACAATGAGCAGTTCTTC
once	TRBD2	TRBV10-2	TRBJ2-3	CASSGGDTQYF	TGCGCCAGCAGCGGGGGGGATACGCAGTATTTT
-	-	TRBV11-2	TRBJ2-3	CASSPTGVRTDTQYF	TGTGCCAGCAGCCCGACTGGAGTGAGGACAGATACGCAGTATTTT
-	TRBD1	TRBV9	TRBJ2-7	CASSPRQGPSYEQYF	TGTGCCAGCAGCCCGCGACAGGGCCCTTCCTACGAGCAGTACTTC
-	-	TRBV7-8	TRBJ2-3	CASTRLGARVTDTQYF	TGTGCCAGCACCCGTCTGGGAGCGAGGGTAACAGATACGCAGTATTTT
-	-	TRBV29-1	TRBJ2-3	CSVDRQGPQYF	TGCAGCGTTGATCGCCAGGGGCCGCAGTATTTT
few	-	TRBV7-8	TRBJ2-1	CASSLALWPFNEQFF	TGTGCCAGCAGCTTAGCGCTGTGGCCTTTCAATGAGCAGTTCTTC
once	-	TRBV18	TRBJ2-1	CASSQGARGQFF	TGTGCCAGCTCACAAGGGGCTCGAGGGCAGTTCTTC
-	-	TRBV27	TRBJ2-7	CASRTLSNPYEQYF	TGTGCCAGCAGGACATTGAGTAATCCCTACGAGCAGTACTTC
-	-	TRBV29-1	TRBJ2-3	CSVEDPDWSDTQYF	TGCAGCGTTGAAGATCCTGACTGGTCAGATACGCAGTATTTT
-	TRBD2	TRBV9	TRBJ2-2	CASSVGRRSGGNTGELFF	TGTGCCAGCAGCGTAGGAAGGAGATCGGGGGGGAACACCGGGGAGCTGTTTTTT
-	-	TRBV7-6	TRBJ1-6	CASSPSSYNSPLHF	TGTGCCAGCAGCCCCAGCTCCTATAATTCACCCCTCCACTTT
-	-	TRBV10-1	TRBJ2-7	CASSESGQPYEQYF	TGCGCCAGCAGTGAGTCCGGACAGCCCTACGAGCAGTACTTC
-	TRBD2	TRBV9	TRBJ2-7	CASSVAPASGSYEQYF	TGTGCCAGCAGCGTAGCTCCGGCTAGCGGCTCCTACGAGCAGTACTTC
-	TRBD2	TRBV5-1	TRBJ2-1	CASSLGGREFDEQFF	TGCGCCAGCAGCTTGGGCGGGCGGGAGTTCGATGAGCAGTTCTTC
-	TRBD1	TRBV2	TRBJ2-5	CASSPLGTGSDPQYF	TGTGCCAGCAGTCCGCTCGGGACAGGTAGTGATCCCCAGTACTTC
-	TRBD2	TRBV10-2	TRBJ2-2	CASRPGTSGRENRGTGELFF	TGCGCCAGCAGGCCCGGGACTAGCGGGAGGGAGAATCGGGGCACCGGGGAGCTGTTTTTT
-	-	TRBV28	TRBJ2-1	CASSLSGGLGEFF	TGTGCCAGCAGTTTAAGCGGTGGTCTCGGCGAGTTCTTC